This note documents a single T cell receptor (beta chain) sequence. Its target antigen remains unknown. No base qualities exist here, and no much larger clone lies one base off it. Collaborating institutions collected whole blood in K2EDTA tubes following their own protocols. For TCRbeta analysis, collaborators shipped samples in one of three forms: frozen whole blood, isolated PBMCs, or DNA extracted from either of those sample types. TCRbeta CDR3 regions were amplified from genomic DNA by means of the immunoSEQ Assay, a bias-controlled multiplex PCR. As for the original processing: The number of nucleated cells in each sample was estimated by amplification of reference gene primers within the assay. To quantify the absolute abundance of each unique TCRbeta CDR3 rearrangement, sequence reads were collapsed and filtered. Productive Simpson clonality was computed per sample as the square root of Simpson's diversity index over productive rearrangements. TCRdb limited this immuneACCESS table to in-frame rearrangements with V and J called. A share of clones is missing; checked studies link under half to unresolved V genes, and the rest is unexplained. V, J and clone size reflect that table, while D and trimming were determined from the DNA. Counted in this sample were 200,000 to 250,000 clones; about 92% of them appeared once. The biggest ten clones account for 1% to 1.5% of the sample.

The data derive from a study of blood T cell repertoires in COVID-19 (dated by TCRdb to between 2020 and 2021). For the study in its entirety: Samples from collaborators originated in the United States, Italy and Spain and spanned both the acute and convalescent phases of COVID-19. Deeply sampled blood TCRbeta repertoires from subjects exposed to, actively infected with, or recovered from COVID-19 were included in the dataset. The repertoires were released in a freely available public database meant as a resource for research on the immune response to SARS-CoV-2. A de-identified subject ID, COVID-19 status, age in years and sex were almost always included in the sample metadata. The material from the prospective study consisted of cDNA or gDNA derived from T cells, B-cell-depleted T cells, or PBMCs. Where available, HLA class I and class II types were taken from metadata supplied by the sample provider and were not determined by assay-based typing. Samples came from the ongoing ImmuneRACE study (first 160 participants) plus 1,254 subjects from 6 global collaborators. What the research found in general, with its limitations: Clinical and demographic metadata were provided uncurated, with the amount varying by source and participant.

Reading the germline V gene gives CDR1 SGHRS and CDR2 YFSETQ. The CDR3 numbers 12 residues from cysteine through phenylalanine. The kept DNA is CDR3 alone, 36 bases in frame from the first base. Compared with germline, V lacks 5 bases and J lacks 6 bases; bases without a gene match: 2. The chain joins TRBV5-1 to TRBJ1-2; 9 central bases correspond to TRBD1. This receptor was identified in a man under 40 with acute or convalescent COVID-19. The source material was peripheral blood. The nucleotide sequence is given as TGCGCCAGCAGGCGGGACAGGGATGGCTACACCTTC. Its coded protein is CASRRDRDGYTF.